This section outlines one TCR beta chain sequence together with its context. The antigen remains undetermined. Use of 60 Vbeta and 13 Jbeta primers characterized the PCR. The data were produced by immunoSEQ multiplex PCR, yet TCRdb's version contains in-frame clones alone and is incomplete. The table shows 90,000 to 110,000 clones, with about four fifths occurring only once. This sample is part of a study of cytomegalovirus exposure and HLA in healthy donors. General study points: In a later analysis, HLA-associated TCR beta chains were more clonally expanded than equally common others. A later analysis reportedly identified an Asian-associated ancestry cluster as carrying fewer N-insertions than the roughly 670-donor mean. Later analysis suggested links between common viral pathogens and several top significant clusters.

The length of the CDR3 is 14 residues. With 3 bases clipped from V and 4 bases from J, the junction kept 0 bases outside the gene matches. Germline lookup yields CDR1 KGHSH and CDR2 LQKENI. Sequenced material: PBMCs. This rearrangement joins TRBV18 to TRBJ2-2; TRBD1 matches 9 bases. This TCR came from a man aged 40-55 years in good health and CMV-seronegative. The CDR3 reads CASSPDRGTGELFF. The CDR3 DNA sequence: TGTGCCAGCTCACCGGACAGGGGCACCGGGGAGCTGTTTTTT.